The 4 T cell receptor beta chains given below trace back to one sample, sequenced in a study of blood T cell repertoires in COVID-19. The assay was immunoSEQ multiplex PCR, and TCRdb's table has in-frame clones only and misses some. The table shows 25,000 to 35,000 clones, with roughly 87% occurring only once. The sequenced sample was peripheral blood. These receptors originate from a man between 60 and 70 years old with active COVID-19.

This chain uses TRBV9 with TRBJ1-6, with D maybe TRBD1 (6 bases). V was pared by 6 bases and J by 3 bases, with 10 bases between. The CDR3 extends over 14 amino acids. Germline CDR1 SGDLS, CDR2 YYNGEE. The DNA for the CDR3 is TGTGCCAGCAAGGGGGGGAACTATAATTCACCCCTCCACTTT. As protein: CASKGGNYNSPLHF.

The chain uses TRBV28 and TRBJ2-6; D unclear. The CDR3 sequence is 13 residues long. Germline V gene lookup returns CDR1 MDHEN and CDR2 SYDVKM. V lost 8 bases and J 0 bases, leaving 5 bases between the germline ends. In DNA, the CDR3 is TGTGCCAGCTACAGCTCTGGGGCCAACGTCCTGACTTTC. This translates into CASYSSGANVLTF.

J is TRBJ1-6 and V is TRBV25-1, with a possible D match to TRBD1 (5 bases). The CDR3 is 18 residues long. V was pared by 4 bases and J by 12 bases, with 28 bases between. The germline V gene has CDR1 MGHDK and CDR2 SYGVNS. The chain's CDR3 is CASSAPGSGVPSFLPLHF. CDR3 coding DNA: TGTGCCAGCAGTGCCCCCGGATCGGGGGTCCCCAGCTTTCTACCCCTCCACTTT.

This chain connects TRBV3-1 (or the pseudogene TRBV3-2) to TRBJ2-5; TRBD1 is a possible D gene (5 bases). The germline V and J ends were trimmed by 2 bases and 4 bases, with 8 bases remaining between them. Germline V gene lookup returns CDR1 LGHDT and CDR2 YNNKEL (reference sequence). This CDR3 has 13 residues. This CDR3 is CASSQQGPETQYF. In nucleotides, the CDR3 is TGTGCCAGCAGCCAACAGGGCCCAGAGACCCAGTACTTC.